This TCR beta chain was captured in a study of blood T cell repertoires in COVID-19. The method was immunoSEQ multiplex PCR; TCRdb's version includes in-frame clones alone and lacks a portion of them. The table lists about 47,000 clones, around 81% of them singletons. This clone was seen a handful of times. With 6 bases clipped from V and 6 bases from J, the junction kept 16 bases outside the gene matches. The CDR3 is 17 residues long. Germline lookup yields CDR1 MNHEY and CDR2 SMNVEV (reference sequence). This receptor was identified in a woman of 80 years or more with COVID-19, enrolled during active disease. The material sequenced was peripheral blood. The rearrangement joins TRBV27 to TRBJ2-1, with 8 bases identical to TRBD1. The CDR3, as DNA: TGTGCCAGCAGCAGACTCGGGCCAGGGGGCCTCATCAATGAGCAGTTCTTC. Translation gives CASSRLGPGGLINEQFF.